This paragraph reports one T cell receptor (beta chain). As yet, its antigen is unknown. One heparinised blood draw averaging approximately 120 mL was given by each donor. Sorting that relied on CD45RO/CCR7/CD25/CD127/CD95/CD27 yielded CD4+ naive, central memory, regulatory and stem cell-like memory cells. The data were taken from a study of beta chain features in type 1 diabetes. Findings and caveats of the study: Researchers report that Type 1 diabetes patients had moderately but significantly shorter TCRB CDR3s across all four CD4+ subsets. A greater similarity of naive, central memory and Treg TCRB repertoires was seen among patients than among healthy donors.

Sequenced material consisted of expressed TCRB transcripts (all of the isolated RNA was reverse transcribed). TCRdb's copy holds only in-frame clones and misses some; the assay was immunoSEQ multiplex PCR. The sample consists of 250,000 to 350,000 clones, over 12% of them appearing once. The CDR3 is 15 residues long. From germline, CDR1 is MDHEN and CDR2 SYDVKM. V was pared by 8 bases and J by 3 bases, with 9 bases of the junction left unmatched. The TCR was taken from a man aged 18 to 35 with type 1 diabetes. The rearrangement links TRBV28 to TRBJ1-3, with 8 bases matching TRBD1. The sample consisted of naive CD4+ T cells from blood. CDR3 nucleotides: TGTGCCAGCCGACAGGGGTCGGTCCTTGGAAACACCATATATTTT. Translating gives CASRQGSVLGNTIYF.